This TCR beta chain was captured in a study of blood T cell repertoires in COVID-19. Study summary: Some COVID-19 samples were acute and others convalescent; all came from the United States, Italy and Spain.

This clone was picked up a small number of times. As handled by the study authors: Scientists estimated how many nucleated cells there were by amplifying reference gene primers. The method was immunoSEQ multiplex PCR; TCRdb's version includes in-frame clones alone and lacks a portion of them. V and J calls and clone size are given by that table; D and trimming were obtained from the DNA. The sample carries roughly 85,000 clones, roughly 89% recorded once. CDR1 is GTSNPN and CDR2 is SVGIG in the germline V gene (reference sequence). V dropped 3 bases and J dropped 3 bases, with 9 bases sitting between them. The CDR3 has 13 residues.

The chain combines TRBV30 with TRBJ1-5; D not certain. The source material was peripheral blood. The clonotype was recovered from a man aged 50-59 years with active or convalescent COVID-19. Here the CDR3 DNA reads TGTGCCTGGAGGGCGAGGGACAATCAGCCCCAGCATTTT. It yields the protein CAWRARDNQPQHF.